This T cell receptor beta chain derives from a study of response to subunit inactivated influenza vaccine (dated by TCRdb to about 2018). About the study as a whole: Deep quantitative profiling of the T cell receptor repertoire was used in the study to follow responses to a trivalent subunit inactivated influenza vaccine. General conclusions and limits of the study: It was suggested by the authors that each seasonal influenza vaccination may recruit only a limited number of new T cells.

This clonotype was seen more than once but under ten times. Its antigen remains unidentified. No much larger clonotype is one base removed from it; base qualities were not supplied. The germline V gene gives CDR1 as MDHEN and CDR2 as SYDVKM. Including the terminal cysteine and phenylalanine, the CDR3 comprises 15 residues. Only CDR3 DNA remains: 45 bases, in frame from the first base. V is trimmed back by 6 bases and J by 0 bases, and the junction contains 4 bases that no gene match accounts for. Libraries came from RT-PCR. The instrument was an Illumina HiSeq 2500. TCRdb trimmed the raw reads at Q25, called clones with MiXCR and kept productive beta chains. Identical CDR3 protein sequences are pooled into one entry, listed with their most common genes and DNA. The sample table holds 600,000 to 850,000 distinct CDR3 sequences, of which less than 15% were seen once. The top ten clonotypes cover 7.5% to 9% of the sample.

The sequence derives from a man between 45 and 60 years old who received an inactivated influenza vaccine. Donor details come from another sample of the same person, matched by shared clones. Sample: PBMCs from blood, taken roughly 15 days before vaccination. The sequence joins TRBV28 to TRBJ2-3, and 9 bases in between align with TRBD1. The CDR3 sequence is CASSHGTGSTDTQYF. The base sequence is TGTGCCAGCAGCCACGGGACAGGGAGCACAGATACGCAGTATTTT.